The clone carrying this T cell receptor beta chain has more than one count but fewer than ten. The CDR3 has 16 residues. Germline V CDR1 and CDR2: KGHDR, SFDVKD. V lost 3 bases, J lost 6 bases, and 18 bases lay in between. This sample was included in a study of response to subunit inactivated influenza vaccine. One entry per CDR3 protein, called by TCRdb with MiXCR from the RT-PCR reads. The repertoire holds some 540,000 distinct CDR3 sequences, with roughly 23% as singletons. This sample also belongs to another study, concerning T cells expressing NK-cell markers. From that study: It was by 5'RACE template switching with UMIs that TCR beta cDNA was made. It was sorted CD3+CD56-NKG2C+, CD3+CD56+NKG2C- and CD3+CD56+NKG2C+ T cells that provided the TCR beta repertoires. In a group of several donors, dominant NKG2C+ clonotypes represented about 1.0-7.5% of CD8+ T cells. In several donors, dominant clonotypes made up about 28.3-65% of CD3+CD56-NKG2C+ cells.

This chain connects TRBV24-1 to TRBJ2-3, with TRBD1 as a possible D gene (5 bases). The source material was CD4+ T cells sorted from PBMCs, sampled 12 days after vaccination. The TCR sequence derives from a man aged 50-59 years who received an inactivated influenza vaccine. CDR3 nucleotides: TGTGCCACCAGTGATCCAGCGACAGCTTATGGGGATACGCAGTATTTT. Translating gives CATSDPATAYGDTQYF.